This T cell receptor (beta chain) was found in a study of blood T cell repertoires in COVID-19. Across the study: Samples of COVID-19 (acute and convalescent) were obtained from the United States, Italy and Spain. T cells, B-cell-depleted T cells, or PBMCs supplied cDNA or gDNA.

Germline V gives CDR1 SGHRS, CDR2 YFSETQ. Trimming took 2 bases from V and 5 from J; bases not matched to a gene: 7. The CDR3 runs to 15 residues. Authors' data handling: Quantification of nucleated cells was approximated via reference gene primer amplification. Produced via immunoSEQ multiplex PCR; TCRdb's table is partial and in-frame only. From that table come the V and J calls and clone size; the DNA was used to work out D and trimming. The data show over 85,000 clones, 75% to 85% seen once. The chain joins TRBV5-1 to TRBJ2-5, with 9 bases fitting TRBD1. The material sequenced was peripheral blood. The source is a woman aged 55-75 years with acute or convalescent COVID-19. The CDR3 DNA sequence: TGCGCCAGCAGCTTTAATAACAGGGGGCAGGAGACCCAGTACTTC. Amino acids: CASSFNNRGQETQYF.